This T cell receptor beta chain was identified in a study of T cells expressing NK-cell markers. Study overall: Seropositivity for HCMV was found in most of the eight sequenced donors, with one seronegative. Study-wide findings and caveats: What remained unclear was the HCMV specificity of expanded NKG2C+ T cell clones.

This CDR3 region has 15 residues. CDR1 is MNHEY and CDR2 is SVGAGI in the germline V gene. The authors made TCR beta cDNA libraries by 5'RACE template switching. This switching added a universal primer site and UMIs. TCRdb reprocessed the 5' RACE reads, keeping one entry per CDR3 protein, no DNA. The listing records 550,000 to 600,000 distinct CDR3 sequences. On this clonotype: The antigen is not known.

The V gene is TRBV6-5, the J gene TRBJ1-5; TCRdb names TRBD1, which stays unverified in the absence of DNA. This TCR derives from a man between 18 and 29 years old in good health. The sample was blood T cells: a sorted CD56 or NKG2C T cell subset, CD4+ or CD8+ T cells, or bulk PBMC T cells (not recorded which). The CDR3 protein is CASKIGGYSNQPQHF.